The source of this T cell receptor (beta chain) is a study of prognosis after radiotherapy for stage I lung cancer. Study background: Oligometastatic NSCLC after surgical resection of the primary tumor was present in roughly five patients, while newly diagnosed primary stage I lung tumors were present in fourteen.

Amplicons of TCR beta CDR3 were generated from genomic DNA by two-round multiplex PCR. Gene-specific TRBV and TRBJ primers were used in PCR round one. TCRdb fed the multiplex PCR reads into MiXCR, producing one record per CDR3 protein. The sample carries 30,000 or so distinct CDR3 sequences, 42% recorded once. Germline CDR1 LNHNV, CDR2 YYDKDF (reference sequence). V lost 0 bases and J lost 9, with 11 bases in between. The CDR3 contains 13 residues. The TCR comes from a donor of 50 years or more with non-small cell lung cancer. The gene calls are TRBV15 and TRBJ1-2; D ambiguous. The sample in question was PBMCs, obtained before or after stereotactic body radiation therapy (not recorded which). CDR3 amino acids: CATSRDKERRYTF. CDR3 in DNA: TGTGCCACCAGCAGAGATAAGGAGCGTCGCTACACCTTC.